This TCR beta chain was retrieved from a study of beta chain features in type 1 diabetes. The overall study: Examined across all samples were over 85 million sorted cells.

Findings and limits, study-wide: Any HLA effect on TCRB rearrangement was left unresolved by small sub-analyses. The naive, central memory and Treg TCRB repertoires showed an apparent similarity that was greater among patients than among healthy donors. Researchers report that Type 1 diabetes patients had moderately but significantly shorter TCRB CDR3s across all four CD4+ subsets.

By way of CD45RO/CCR7/CD25/CD127/CD95/CD27, the CD4+ regulatory, stem cell-like memory, central memory and naive cells were sorted. This clone turned up a few times. Its antigen is as yet unknown. Other DNA variants within this sample encode the same CDR3. Sequenced material consisted of expressed TCRB transcripts (all of the isolated RNA was reverse transcribed). TCRdb's copy holds only in-frame clones and misses some; the assay was immunoSEQ multiplex PCR. The sample records more than 250,000 clones, 20% being singletons. This CDR3 is built from 14 residues. V was cut by 0 bases and J by 0 bases, with 7 bases left in between. The V gene's germline CDR1 is SGHRS and CDR2 YFSETQ.

The sequence came from a woman between 40 and 55 years old with type 1 diabetes. Sequences were obtained from naive CD4+ T cells from blood. J is TRBJ2-7 and V is TRBV5-1, with D possibly matching TRBD2 (5 bases). CDR3 coding DNA: TGCGCCAGCAGCTTGGGGACTCGCTCCTACGAGCAGTACTTC. It specifies CASSLGTRSYEQYF.